The present T cell receptor (beta chain) was sequenced within a study of cytomegalovirus exposure and HLA in healthy donors. Study-wide points: Diagnosis of cytomegalovirus status made by the classifier reportedly showed high specificity and sensitivity. When analyzed later, a missense DCLRE1C variant was found to be linked to TCR beta V- and J-gene trimming.

PCR involved 60 Vbeta and 13 Jbeta primers. Per the study methods: As a later analysis found, there were around 86 million unique TCR beta chains, of which around 10 million were shared. Measured with immunoSEQ multiplex PCR; TCRdb has only the in-frame clones, and not every one. V and J calls and clone size follow that table, whereas D and trimming were derived from the DNA. The sample includes 130,000 or so clones, roughly 77% seen only once; the top ten take roughly 1.8%. With respect to this clone: Its antigen remains unidentified.

The sequenced sample was PBMCs. This receptor was taken from a young man in good health and CMV-seronegative.

Written as DNA, the CDR3 is TGTGCCAGCAGTGAACAGGCGAGCTCCTATAATTCACCCCTCCACTTT. It encodes CASSEQASSYNSPLHF. The rearrangement uses TRBV2 and TRBJ1-6; D remains unclear. The length of the CDR3 is 16 residues. V was shortened by 2 bases and J by 0 bases, with 8 bases between the two germline ends. Germline values: CDR1 SNHLY, CDR2 FYNNEI. Drawing the rest from reference TRBV2 and TRBJ1-6, the complete variable domain is EPEVTQTPSHQVTQMGQEVILRCVPISNHLYFYWYRQILGQKVEFLVSFYNNEISEKSEIFDDQFSVERPDGSNFTLKIRSTKLEDSAMYFCASSEQASSYNSPLHFGNGTRLTVT.